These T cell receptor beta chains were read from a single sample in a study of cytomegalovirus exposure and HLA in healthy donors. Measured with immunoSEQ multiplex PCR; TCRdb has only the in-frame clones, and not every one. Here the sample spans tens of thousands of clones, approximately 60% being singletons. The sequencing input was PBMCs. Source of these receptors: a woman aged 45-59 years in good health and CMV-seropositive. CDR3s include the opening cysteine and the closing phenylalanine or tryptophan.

CDR3: CASSPRQVGGTEAFF
J: TRBJ1-1
V: TRBV27

CDR3: CVSSVEGWSNEQFF
J: TRBJ2-1
V: TRBV9

CDR3: CASSQLQGTYEQYF
J: TRBJ2-7
V: TRBV14

CDR3: CASRPTGSPSYEQYF
J: TRBJ2-7
V: TRBV5-6

CDR3: CATSSGQGSSYEQYF
J: TRBJ2-7
V: TRBV15

CDR3: CASSLTVNRGEKLFF
J: TRBJ1-4
V: TRBV7-9

CDR3: CASSLDRVDYGYTF
J: TRBJ1-2
V: TRBV5-6

CDR3: CASSQEGLAGSYEQYF
J: TRBJ2-7
V: TRBV4-2

CDR3: CSASRTDTQYF
J: TRBJ2-3
V: TRBV20-1

CDR3: CASSLSRLAGRTQYF
J: TRBJ2-3
V: TRBV11-2

CDR3: CASSSQPGFSEAFF
J: TRBJ1-1
V: TRBV7-2

CDR3: CASGVGSYEQYF
J: TRBJ2-7
V: TRBV6-1

CDR3: CAWSVRRGLFF
J: TRBJ2-1
V: TRBV30

CDR3: CASSFQTGYEQYF
J: TRBJ2-7
V: TRBV27

CDR3: CASSHPKNTNTEAFF
J: TRBJ1-1
V: TRBV7-9

CDR3: CAWVRPSRNEQFF
J: TRBJ2-1
V: TRBV30

CDR3: CASSLVPFPLTDTQYF
J: TRBJ2-3
V: TRBV5-1

CDR3: CASSLSAGANTGELFF
J: TRBJ2-2
V: TRBV7-3

CDR3: CASSDPGQVMNTEAFF
J: TRBJ1-1
V: TRBV6-4

CDR3: CASSQENGYGYTF
J: TRBJ1-2
V: TRBV4-2

CDR3: CASSFDYGASYNEQFF
J: TRBJ2-1
V: TRBV11-2

CDR3: CASSTRDRESSGYTF
J: TRBJ1-2
V: TRBV7-2

CDR3: CASSEFAGGLQETQYF
J: TRBJ2-5
V: TRBV2

CDR3: CASSSLGAAVYNEQFF
J: TRBJ2-1
V: TRBV7-9

CDR3: CASSYPRGGHNEQFF
J: TRBJ2-1
V: TRBV6-5

CDR3: CASSFGQNNQPQHF
J: TRBJ1-5
V: TRBV28

CDR3: CASSYSATGLYEKLFF
J: TRBJ1-4
V: TRBV6-5

CDR3: CASTLRGHSGNTIYF
J: TRBJ1-3
V: TRBV28

CDR3: CASSQDDRGGVGEKLFF
J: TRBJ1-4
V: TRBV4-3

CDR3: CASSLLDSNYGYTF
J: TRBJ1-2
V: TRBV5-1

CDR3: CASSLQGNEQFF
J: TRBJ2-1
V: TRBV27

CDR3: CASSLAPAGDYNSPLHF
J: TRBJ1-6
V: TRBV13

CDR3: CASSQDVTFSGANVLTF
J: TRBJ2-6
V: TRBV4-3

CDR3: CASSPVGGPAFF
J: TRBJ1-1
V: TRBV18

CDR3: CATREGMNTEAFF
J: TRBJ1-1
V: TRBV15

CDR3: CASSSNGAGQPQHF
J: TRBJ1-5
V: TRBV28

CDR3: CASSLVRASTEAFF
J: TRBJ1-1
V: TRBV27

CDR3: CASSPGQRSQPQHF
J: TRBJ1-5
V: TRBV28

CDR3: CASSPMGGVSSYNEQFF
J: TRBJ2-1
V: TRBV7-2

CDR3: CASSIRGTQETQYF
J: TRBJ2-5
V: TRBV19

CDR3: CASRGGQDHYSYNSPLHF
J: TRBJ1-6
V: TRBV2

CDR3: CSVDATSGGADTQYF
J: TRBJ2-3
V: TRBV29-1

CDR3: CASSSGGVANEKLFF
J: TRBJ1-4
V: TRBV7-2

CDR3: CASSFNRAAQETQYF
J: TRBJ2-5
V: TRBV7-9

CDR3: CASSGTLHTGELFF
J: TRBJ2-2
V: TRBV28

CDR3: CASTRYQPGQGADYGYTF
J: TRBJ1-2
V: TRBV2

CDR3: CASSQSSSADTQYF
J: TRBJ2-3
V: TRBV7-8

CDR3: CASSSTGSNYGYTF
J: TRBJ1-2
V: TRBV10-2

CDR3: CASTPEGASNLYGYTF
J: TRBJ1-2
V: TRBV27

CDR3: CASSLMVGLAGPAAKNIQYF
J: TRBJ2-4
V: TRBV28

CDR3: CASSPKQGAYEQYF
J: TRBJ2-7
V: TRBV18

CDR3: CASSSGTGRYSEQFF
J: TRBJ2-1
V: TRBV7-6

CDR3: CASSLEFGQGSPEAFF
J: TRBJ1-1
V: TRBV13

CDR3: CASSVDPGSSYEQYF
J: TRBJ2-7
V: TRBV9

CDR3: CASQGATGELFF
J: TRBJ2-2
V: TRBV10-1

CDR3: CASSPWDRDYNEQFF
J: TRBJ2-1
V: TRBV5-1

CDR3: CASSLDRDTEAFF
J: TRBJ1-1
V: TRBV10-2

CDR3: CASSSDRPLGTQYF
J: TRBJ2-3
V: TRBV5-1

CDR3: CASSSTGTEDTQYF
J: TRBJ2-3
V: TRBV2

CDR3: CASSESFQGPNLQQYF
J: TRBJ2-7
V: TRBV6-1